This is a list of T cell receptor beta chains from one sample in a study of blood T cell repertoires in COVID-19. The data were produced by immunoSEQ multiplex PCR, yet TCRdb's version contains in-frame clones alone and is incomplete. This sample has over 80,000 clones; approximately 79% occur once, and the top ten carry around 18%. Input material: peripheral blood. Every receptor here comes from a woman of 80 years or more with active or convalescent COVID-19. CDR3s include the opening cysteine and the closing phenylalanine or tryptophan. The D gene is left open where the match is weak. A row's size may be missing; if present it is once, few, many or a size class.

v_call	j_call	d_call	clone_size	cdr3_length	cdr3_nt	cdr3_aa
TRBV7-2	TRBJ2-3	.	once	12	TGTGCCAGCAGCCGTAGCTCCCATACGCAGTATTTT	CASSRSSHTQYF
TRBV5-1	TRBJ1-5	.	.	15	TGTGCCAGCAGCTTGGAGGGGCAGGAATGGCAGCCCCAGCATTTT	CASSLEGQEWQPQHF
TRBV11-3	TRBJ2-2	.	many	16	TGTGCCAGCAGCTCGATCTCGGACACATCTACCGGGGAGCTGTTTTTT	CASSSISDTSTGELFF
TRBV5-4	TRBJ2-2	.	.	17	TGTGCCAGCAGCTTGGCCATCGGAACAGCGAACACCGGGGAGCTGTTTTTT	CASSLAIGTANTGELFF
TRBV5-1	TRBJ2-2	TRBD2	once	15	TGCGCCAGCAGCCGGACTAGCGGGGGCACCGGGGAGCTGTTTTTT	CASSRTSGGTGELFF
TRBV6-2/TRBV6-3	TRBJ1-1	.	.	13	TGTGCCAGCAGCTGGGGGGACTCCCCGGCAGCTTTCTTT	CASSWGDSPAAFF
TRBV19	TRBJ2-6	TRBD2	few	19	TGTGCCAGTAGTATAGCTCCGGGACTAGCGGGAGCCGGGGCCAACGTCCTGACTTTC	CASSIAPGLAGAGANVLTF
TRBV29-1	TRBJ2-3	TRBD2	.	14	TGCAGTTACACGGGGGGGCAAGTCACAGATACGCAGTATTTT	CSYTGGQVTDTQYF
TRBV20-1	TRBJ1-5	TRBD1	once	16	TGCAGTGCTAGTGGGGGTGGGCAGGGGGCACGACAGCCCCAGCATTTT	CSASGGGQGARQPQHF
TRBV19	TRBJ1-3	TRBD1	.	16	TGTGCCAGTAGTGACACAGGGGGCCTTACTGGAAACACCATATATTTT	CASSDTGGLTGNTIYF
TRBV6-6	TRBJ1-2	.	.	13	TGTGCCAGCAGGCCAGACAGGCGGGATGGCTACACCTTC	CASRPDRRDGYTF